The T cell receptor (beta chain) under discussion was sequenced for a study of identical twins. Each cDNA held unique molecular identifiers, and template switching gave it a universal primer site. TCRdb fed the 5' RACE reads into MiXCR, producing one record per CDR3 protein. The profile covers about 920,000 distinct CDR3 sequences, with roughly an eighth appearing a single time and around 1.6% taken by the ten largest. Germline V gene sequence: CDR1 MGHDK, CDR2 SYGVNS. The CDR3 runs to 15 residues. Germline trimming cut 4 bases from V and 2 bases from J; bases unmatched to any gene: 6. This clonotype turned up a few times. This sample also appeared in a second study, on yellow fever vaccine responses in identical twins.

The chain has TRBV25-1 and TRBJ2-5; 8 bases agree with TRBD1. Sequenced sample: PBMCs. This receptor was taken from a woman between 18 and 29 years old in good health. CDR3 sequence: CASSAPTGEQETQYF. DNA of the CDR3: TGTGCCAGCAGTGCCCCGACAGGGGAACAAGAGACCCAGTACTTC.